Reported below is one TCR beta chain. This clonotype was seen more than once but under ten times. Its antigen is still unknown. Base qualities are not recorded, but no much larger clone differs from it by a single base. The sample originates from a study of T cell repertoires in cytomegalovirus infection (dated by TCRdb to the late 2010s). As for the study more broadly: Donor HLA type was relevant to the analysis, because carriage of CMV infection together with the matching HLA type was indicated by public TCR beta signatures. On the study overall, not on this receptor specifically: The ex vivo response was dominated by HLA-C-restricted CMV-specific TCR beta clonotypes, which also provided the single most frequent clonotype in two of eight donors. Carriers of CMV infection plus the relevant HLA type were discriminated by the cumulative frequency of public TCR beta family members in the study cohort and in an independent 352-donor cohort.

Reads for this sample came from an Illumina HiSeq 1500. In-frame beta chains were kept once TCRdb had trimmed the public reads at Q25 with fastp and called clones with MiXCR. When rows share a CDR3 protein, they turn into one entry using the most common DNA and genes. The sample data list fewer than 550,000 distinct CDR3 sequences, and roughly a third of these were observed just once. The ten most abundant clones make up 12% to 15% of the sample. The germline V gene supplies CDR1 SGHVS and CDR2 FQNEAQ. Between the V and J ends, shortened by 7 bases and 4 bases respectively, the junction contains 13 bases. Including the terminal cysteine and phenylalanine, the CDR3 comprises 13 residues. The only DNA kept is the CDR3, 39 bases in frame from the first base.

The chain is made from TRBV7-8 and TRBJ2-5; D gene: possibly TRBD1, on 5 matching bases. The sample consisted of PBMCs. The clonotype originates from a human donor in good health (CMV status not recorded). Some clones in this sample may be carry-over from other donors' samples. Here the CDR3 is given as CASTGQGLETQYF. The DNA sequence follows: TGTGCCAGCACGGGCCAGGGCCTAGAGACCCAGTACTTC.